Described below is a single T cell receptor beta chain sequence and its context. Its target is unknown. Template material for TCR beta VDJ and CDR3 profiling consisted of genomic DNA. MiXCR, applied by TCRdb to the reads, yields one record per CDR3 protein. This table holds about 120,000 distinct CDR3 sequences, approximately 61% found once. Patients selected for sequencing had displayed CD8+CD57+ cell expansion by flow cytometry. Severe acquired aplastic anemia was present in every patient. This sample is drawn from a study of CD8+CD57+ T cells in acquired aplastic anemia. About the research overall: The DNA of sorted CD4+ and CD8+ cells averaged approximately 3.4 ug. The study's findings and limits: Controls did not differ significantly from patients in CD8+ Simpson's diversity. Comparison of patients with controls identified around 30 shared CD8+ CDR3 sequences.

There are 14 residues in the CDR3. CDR1 and CDR2 (germline): ENHRY, SYGVKD. J gave up 4 bases and V 10 bases, and 9 bases lay outside the gene matches. The sequence was collected from a human donor with aplastic anemia. Input material: sorted CD4+, CD8+, or CD8+CD57+ T cells (not recorded which) from PBMCs. The chain couples TRBV10-3 to TRBJ2-3; 9 bases agree with TRBD1. DNA for the CDR3: TGTGCCACCAGGGGACAGGGTAGCGCAGATACGCAGTATTTT. It is translated as CATRGQGSADTQYF.